What follows are 24 T cell receptor beta chains derived from one specimen sequenced in a study of beta chain features in type 1 diabetes. What these receptors recognize is not known. Study results and limitations: There was a moderate but significant shortening of TCRB CDR3s in all four CD4+ subsets of Type 1 diabetes patients.

The study reverse transcribed the entire isolated RNA, so it sequenced expressed TCRB transcripts. Sequencing used immunoSEQ multiplex PCR; TCRdb keeps in-frame clones, though not all of them. Of over 600,000 clones in the sample, roughly 12% are singletons; the top ten hold 0.095% to 0.15%. Sequenced sample: naive CD4+ T cells from blood. The source is a man aged 25 to 40 with type 1 diabetes.

V is TRBV18 and J is TRBJ1-1; D may be TRBD1 (5 bases). The CDR3 is made up of 14 amino acids. The V gene's germline CDR1 is KGHSH and CDR2 LQKENI. V was clipped by 3 bases and J by 1 base, with 9 bases between them. The CDR3 loop reads CASSPSGPNTEAFF. The CDR3 DNA reads TGTGCCAGCTCACCGTCAGGGCCGAACACTGAAGCTTTCTTT.

In its sample, this clone was seen a few times. The V call is TRBV28, the J call TRBJ2-1; unclear D gene. V was shortened by 2 bases and J by 12 bases, with 8 bases between the two germline ends. Germline CDR1 MDHEN, CDR2 SYDVKM. This CDR3 comprises 11 residues. CDR3 in DNA: TGTGCCAGCAGTTTAAGCCGGACGCAGTTCTTC. Its protein is CASSLSRTQFF.

This clone has just a few counts. The V call is TRBV4-3, the J call TRBJ1-6; D unresolved. The V gene lost 0 bases and the J gene lost 7 bases, with 10 bases spanning the gap. This CDR3 is built from 15 residues. Germline CDR1 reads LGHNA; CDR2 reads YSLEER. The CDR3 DNA reads as TGCGCCAGCAGCCAAGATCAAGAGCGCAATTCACCCCTCCACTTT. Translated, it gives CASSQDQERNSPLHF.

This chain uses TRBV11-2 with TRBJ1-6, with D unclear. Trimming cost V 0 bases and J 9 bases, with 12 bases left between them. This CDR3 is 15 amino acids long. Germline CDR1 SGHAT, CDR2 FQNNGV. The CDR3 loop reads CASSLDQAETSPLHF. CDR3 sequence (DNA): TGTGCCAGCAGCTTAGATCAAGCGGAAACTTCACCCCTCCACTTT.

This clone was counted only a few times. Distinct nucleotide sequences in the sample also encode this CDR3. This sequence joins TRBV7-2 and TRBJ2-3; no firm D call. V was clipped by 3 bases and J by 0 bases, with 4 bases between them. The CDR3 is 13 residues long. Germline CDR1 reads SGHTA; CDR2 reads FQGNSA. The CDR3 nucleotides read TGTGCCAGCAGCTTCATTAGCACAGATACGCAGTATTTT. Residues: CASSFISTDTQYF. Full variable domain (remainder filled in from reference TRBV7-2 and TRBJ2-3): GAGVSQSPSNKVTEKGKDVELRCDPISGHTALYWYRQSLGQGLEFLIYFQGNSAPDKSGLPSDRFSAERTGGSVSTLTIQRTQQEDSAVYLCASSFISTDTQYFGPGTRLTVL.

As concerns this clone: The same CDR3 can be traced to other DNA sequences in this sample. The genes are TRBV2 and TRBJ2-1; no clear D gene. The V end was cut by 6 bases, the J end by 4 bases, with 4 bases between. Germline V gene sequence: CDR1 SNHLY, CDR2 FYNNEI. The CDR3 loop spans 11 amino acids. The CDR3 spells CASRGYNEQFF. The CDR3 region has the DNA TGTGCCAGCAGGGGATACAATGAGCAGTTCTTC.

In its sample, this clone was seen a few times. The chain recombines TRBV2 with TRBJ2-5; 9 positions match TRBD2. After removal of 8 bases from V and 5 bases from J, the junction contained 6 bases not matched to a gene. Germline V gene sequence: CDR1 SNHLY, CDR2 FYNNEI. The CDR3 runs to 13 residues. This CDR3 is CASRGLALETQYF. CDR3 nucleotide sequence: TGTGCCAGCCGTGGACTAGCGCTCGAGACCCAGTACTTC.

This clone has only a few counts. Sequence at one end of the junction differs from germline and may be a read error. The chain is built from TRBV6-5 and TRBJ1-2; 8 bases are a match to TRBD1. This CDR3 region has 13 residues. CDR1 is MNHEY, CDR2 SVGAGI, per germline. Here the CDR3 DNA reads TGTGCCAGCAGCAACCGCGGACAGGGTCGTACCGACTGG. As protein: CASSNRGQGRTDW.

This chain joins TRBV4-2 and TRBJ2-1; 8 nucleotides align to TRBD1. V was pared by 4 bases and J by 7 bases, with 6 bases of the junction left unmatched. Germline loops: CDR1 LGHNA, CDR2 YNFKEQ. The CDR3 loop spans 14 amino acids. The CDR3 reads CASSPRDRWNEQFF. The CDR3 DNA sequence: TGTGCCAGCAGCCCCCGGGACAGGTGGAATGAGCAGTTCTTC.

The chain combines TRBV11-2 with TRBJ1-6; TRBD1 agrees at 9 bases. V was pared by 5 bases and J by 7 bases, with 6 bases of the junction left unmatched. The germline V gene has CDR1 SGHAT and CDR2 FQNNGV. This CDR3 has 15 residues. Here the CDR3 reads CASSILTGGNSPLHF. The CDR3 nucleotides are TGTGCCAGCAGCATCCTTACAGGGGGCAATTCACCCCTCCACTTT. Full variable domain (outside the CDR3, taken from reference TRBV11-2 and TRBJ1-6): EAGVAQSPRYKIIEKRQSVAFWCNPISGHATLYWYQQILGQGPKLLIQFQNNGVVDDSQLPKDRFSAERLKGVDSTLKIQPAKLEDSAVYLCASSILTGGNSPLHFGNGTRLTVT.

The rearrangement links TRBV7-9 to TRBJ1-2; possible D gene TRBD1, 5 bases. Germline CDR1 is SEHNR and CDR2 is FQNEAQ (reference sequence). Trimming stripped 1 base from V and 5 bases from J, with 14 bases between. The length of the CDR3 is 15 residues. The CDR3 sequence is CASSLEPGTEYGYTF. Here the CDR3 DNA reads TGTGCCAGCAGCTTAGAGCCCGGGACGGAGTATGGCTACACCTTC.

The genes are TRBV10-3 and TRBJ2-5; 11 bases are shared with TRBD2. The V gene's germline CDR1 is ENHRY and CDR2 SYGVKD. The CDR3 sequence is 12 residues long. The ends lost 11 bases at V and 3 bases at J; junction bases unmatched: 2. The CDR3 nucleotides are TGTGCCGCGGGACTAGCGGAAGAGACCCAGTACTTC. Its protein product is CAAGLAEETQYF.

The chain has TRBV19 and TRBJ1-1; D perhaps matches TRBD1 (6 bases). Looked up from germline, CDR1 is LNHDA and CDR2 is SQIVND (reference sequence). V was shortened by 9 bases and J by 8 bases, with 16 bases between the two germline ends. This CDR3 spans 12 amino acids. CDR3 sequence (DNA): TGTGCCAGCGGGCTCTCGGGGGCGGAAGCTTTCTTT. This encodes CASGLSGAEAFF.

This sequence joins TRBV7-9 and TRBJ1-6, with no clear D. The CDR3 contains 13 residues. With 2 bases removed from V and 5 bases from J, the gap between germline ends came to 4 bases. Germline V gene sequence: CDR1 SEHNR, CDR2 FQNEAQ (reference sequence). The chain's CDR3 is CASSLMDNSPLHF. The CDR3 DNA reads as TGTGCCAGCAGCTTAATGGATAATTCACCCCTCCACTTT.

The chain employs TRBV7-9 and TRBJ1-4; D is possibly TRBD1 (5 bases). This CDR3 spans 11 amino acids. The germline CDR1 and CDR2 sequences are SEHNR and FQNEAQ (reference sequence). Trimming took off 1 base at V and 11 bases at J, with 5 bases between the two ends. The CDR3 bases are TGTGCCAGCAGCTTAGAGGGGAAACTGTTTTTT. Translating gives CASSLEGKLFF. The whole variable domain, remainder taken from reference TRBV7-9 and TRBJ1-4, is DTGVSQNPRHKITKRGQNVTFRCDPISEHNRLYWYRQTLGQGPEFLTYFQNEAQLEKSRLLSDRFSAERPKGSFSTLEIQRTEQGDSAMYLCASSLEGKLFFGSGTQLSVL.

This clone occurred a few times. The rearrangement uses TRBV7-8 and TRBJ1-2, with 7 bases that match TRBD1. Germline V lookup: CDR1 SGHVS, CDR2 FQNEAQ. CDR3 length: 15 amino acids. Trimming cost V 0 bases and J 4 bases; bases outside gene matches: 5. The CDR3 bases are TGTGCCAGCAGCTTAGCAGACAGGGACGGCTATGGCTACACCTTC. Translating it yields CASSLADRDGYGYTF.

This clone turned up a few times. This chain joins TRBV6-5 and TRBJ2-2; 10 bases fit TRBD1. J was trimmed by 4 bases and V by 8 bases; bases with no gene match: 7. CDR3 size: 15 residues. Germline-derived CDR1 and CDR2 are MNHEY and SVGAGI. The CDR3 DNA follows: TGTGCCAGCTGGCCGGGACAGGGGTCCACCGGGGAGCTGTTTTTT. Translated: CASWPGQGSTGELFF.

This clone was seen only a few times. The rearrangement joins TRBV4-2 to TRBJ2-3; D possibly corresponds to TRBD2 (5 bases). Trimming stripped 1 base from V and 0 bases from J, with 11 bases between. This CDR3 region has 16 residues. Germline-derived CDR1 and CDR2 are LGHNA and YNFKEQ. The CDR3: CASSQGWTRSTDTQYF. The CDR3 DNA is TGTGCCAGCAGCCAAGGATGGACTCGAAGCACAGATACGCAGTATTTT.

This clone was seen a few times. V is TRBV11-2 and J is TRBJ2-1; no clear D gene. This CDR3 is 11 amino acids long. Germline V gene lookup returns CDR1 SGHAT and CDR2 FQNNGV. Trimming shortened V by 5 bases and J by 9 bases, and 8 bases separated the two germline ends. This CDR3 reads CASSPNTEQFF. The CDR3 bases are TGTGCCAGCAGCCCTAATACTGAGCAGTTCTTC.

Turning to this clone: A junction end diverges from the germline sequence, so it may reflect a read error. The V gene is TRBV9, the J gene TRBJ2-7; D perhaps matches TRBD2 (5 bases). The CDR3 covers 15 residues. Germline lookup yields CDR1 SGDLS and CDR2 YYNGEE. The CDR3 coding sequence is TGCGCCAGCAGCGTAGCTCCGTCCCTCGGAGGCGAGCAGTACTTC. This gives the protein CASSVAPSLGGEQYF.

This clone was seen more than once but under ten times. The chain carries TRBV11-2 and TRBJ2-6, with unresolved D. The CDR3 runs to 15 residues. V was pared by 5 bases and J by 0 bases, with 8 bases between. Germline loops: CDR1 SGHAT, CDR2 FQNNGV. The CDR3 protein is CASSAWSSGANVLTF. The CDR3 nucleotides are TGTGCCAGCAGCGCGTGGAGCTCTGGGGCCAACGTCCTGACTTTC.

This clone was seen more than once but under ten times. The junction and the germline gene differ at one end; a read error may be behind it. The chain recombines TRBV29-1 with TRBJ2-7; TRBD1 matches 7 bases. The CDR3 has 11 residues. Germline lookup yields CDR1 SQVTM and CDR2 ANQGSEA. The CDR3 DNA is TGCAGCGCTTGGACAGGTCAATGGCAGTCCTTC. It encodes CSAWTGQWQSF.

This clone was picked up a small number of times. CDR3 residues: CASSTGRGSYEQYF. The CDR3, as DNA: TGTGCCAGTAGCACGGGACGGGGAAGCTACGAGCAGTACTTC. This chain uses TRBV28 with TRBJ2-7; D is tentatively TRBD1 or TRBD2 (5 bases each). Germline assignment: CDR1 MDHEN and CDR2 SYDVKM. Trimming removed 9 bases from V and 3 bases from J, with 18 bases in between. This CDR3 has 14 residues.

The V gene is TRBV28, the J gene TRBJ1-5; maybe TRBD1 (6 bases). CDR3 size: 14 residues. The V end was cut by 7 bases, the J end by 4 bases, with 14 bases between. Germline V gene lookup returns CDR1 MDHEN and CDR2 SYDVKM. For the CDR3, the DNA is TGTGCCAGCATCTCGGGGGGCCGGAATCAGCCCCAGCATTTT. Residues: CASISGGRNQPQHF.